What follows is one T cell receptor beta chain and its context. This CDR3 has 14 residues. The V gene lost 2 bases and the J gene lost 4 bases, with 9 bases spanning the gap. Germline-derived CDR1 and CDR2 are LGHDT and YNNKEL (reference sequence). This record belongs to a study of blood T cell repertoires in COVID-19. Study as a whole: Acute-phase and convalescent COVID-19 samples originated in the United States, Italy and Spain.

Authors' processing steps: Estimated nucleated cell counts came from reference gene primer amplification. TCRdb keeps only in-frame clones here, not all; method: immunoSEQ multiplex PCR. D and trimming come from the DNA, and the V and J calls and clone size come from that table. This sample has roughly 260,000 clones, with 88% found just once. The sequence was collected from a man aged 55 to 69 who had recovered from COVID-19. Source material: peripheral blood. The chain employs TRBV3-1 (or the pseudogene TRBV3-2) and TRBJ1-5; no reliable D call. Here the CDR3 DNA reads TGTGCCAGCAGCCAACCAGGCCTGAATCAGCCCCAGCATTTT. Amino acids: CASSQPGLNQPQHF.